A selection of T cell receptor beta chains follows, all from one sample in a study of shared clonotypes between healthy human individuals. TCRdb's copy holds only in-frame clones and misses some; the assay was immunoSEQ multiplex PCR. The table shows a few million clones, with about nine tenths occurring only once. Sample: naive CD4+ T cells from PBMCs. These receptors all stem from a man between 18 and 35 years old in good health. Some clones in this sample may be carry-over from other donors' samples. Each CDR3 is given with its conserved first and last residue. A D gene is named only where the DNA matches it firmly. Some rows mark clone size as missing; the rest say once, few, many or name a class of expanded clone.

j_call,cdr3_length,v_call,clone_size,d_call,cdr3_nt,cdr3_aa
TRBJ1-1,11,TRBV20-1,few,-,TGCAGTGCTGGCAAGGGGACTGAAGCTTTCTTT,CSAGKGTEAFF
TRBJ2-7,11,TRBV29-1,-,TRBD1,TGCAGCGGGCAGACAGGGAACGAGCAGTACTTC,CSGQTGNEQYF
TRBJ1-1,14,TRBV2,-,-,TGTGCCACCCACAGTGAGGGAGGCGGCACTGAAGCTTTCTTT,CATHSEGGGTEAFF
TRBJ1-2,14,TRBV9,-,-,TGTGCCAGCAGTGTACATGGGGGCGACTATGGCTACACCTTC,CASSVHGGDYGYTF
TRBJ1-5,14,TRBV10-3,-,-,TGTGCCATCAGTGTTGGGGGGGAAGGTCAGCCCCAGCATTTT,CAISVGGEGQPQHF
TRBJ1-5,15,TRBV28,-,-,TGTGCCAGCAGTTTTTTTGCAGGGGGCAATCAGCCCCAGCATTTT,CASSFFAGGNQPQHF
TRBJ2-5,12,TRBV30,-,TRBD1,TGTGCCTGGTCGGGACAGGGGGAGACCCAGTACTTC,CAWSGQGETQYF
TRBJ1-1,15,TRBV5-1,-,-,TGCGCCAGCAGCTTGGATATAGAACTGAACACTGAAGCTTTCTTT,CASSLDIELNTEAFF
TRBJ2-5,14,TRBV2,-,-,TGTGCCAGCAGTGACAACTTAGCAGGGGAGACCCAGTACTTC,CASSDNLAGETQYF
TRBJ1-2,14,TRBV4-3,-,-,TGCGCCAGCAGCCCTCAAGTAGGGGTTCTCGGCTACACCTTC,CASSPQVGVLGYTF
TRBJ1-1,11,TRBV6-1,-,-,TGTGCCGGCAACGGGGCCACTGAAGCTTTCTTT,CAGNGATEAFF
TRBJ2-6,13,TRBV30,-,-,TGTGCCTGGAGTGTTGGCGGGGCCAACGTCCTGACTTTC,CAWSVGGANVLTF
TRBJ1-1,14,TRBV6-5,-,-,TGTGCCAGCAGTTACGGCAGAGCGAACACTGAAGCTTTCTTT,CASSYGRANTEAFF
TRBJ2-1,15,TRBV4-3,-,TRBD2,TGCGCCAGCAGCCAAGAGCTAGCGGGAGCGGGCGAGCAGTTCTTC,CASSQELAGAGEQFF
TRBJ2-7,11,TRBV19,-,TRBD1,TGTGCCAGTAGTTTGGACAGGGAGCAGTACTTC,CASSLDREQYF
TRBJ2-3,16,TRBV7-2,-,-,TGTGCCAGCAGCCCTCACAGGGCCCTTAGCACAGATACGCAGTATTTT,CASSPHRALSTDTQYF
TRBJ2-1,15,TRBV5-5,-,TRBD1,TGTGCCAGCAGCCAAACCGGGACAGGCTACAATGAGCAGTTCTTC,CASSQTGTGYNEQFF
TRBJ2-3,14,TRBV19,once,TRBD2,TGTGCCGCGAAAAGCGGGAGGGCGTCAGATACGCAGTATTTT,CAAKSGRASDTQYF
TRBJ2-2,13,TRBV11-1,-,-,TGTGCCAGCAGCCTGGGTCTCACCGGGGAGCTGTTTTTT,CASSLGLTGELFF
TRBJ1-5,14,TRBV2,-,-,TGTGCCAGCAGTGGTACTGGTAGCAATCAGCCCCAGCATTTT,CASSGTGSNQPQHF
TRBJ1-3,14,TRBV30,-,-,TGTGCCTGGAGTCCCGTTGACGGTGGAAACACCATATATTTT,CAWSPVDGGNTIYF
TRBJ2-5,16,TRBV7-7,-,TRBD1,TGTGCCAGCAGCTCCTCGGGACAGGGGGCCCAAGAGACCCAGTACTTC,CASSSSGQGAQETQYF
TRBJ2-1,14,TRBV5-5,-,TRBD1,TGTGCCAGCAGCCGAGGGACAGGGGAAAGTGAGCAGTTCTTC,CASSRGTGESEQFF
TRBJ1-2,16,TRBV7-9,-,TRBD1,TGTGCCAGCAGCTTAGAGATTACTCACAGGGGGGGAGGCTACACCTTC,CASSLEITHRGGGYTF
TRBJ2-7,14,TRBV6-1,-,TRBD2,TGTGCCAGCAGTTCCGGGACTACTCCCTACGAGCAGTACTTC,CASSSGTTPYEQYF
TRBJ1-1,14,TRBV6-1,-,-,TGTGCCAGCAGTGGTAAATGGATCAACACTGAAGCTTTCTTT,CASSGKWINTEAFF
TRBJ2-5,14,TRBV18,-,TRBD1,TGTGCCAGTCTGGGACAGGGGGCCGTCGAGACCCAGTACTTC,CASLGQGAVETQYF
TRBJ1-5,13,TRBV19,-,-,TGTGCCAGTAGTATCCAGTACAATCAGCCCCAGCATTTT,CASSIQYNQPQHF
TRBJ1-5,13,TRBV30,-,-,TGTGCCTGGAGGGCAGCCCGGGGTCAGCCCCAGCATTTT,CAWRAARGQPQHF
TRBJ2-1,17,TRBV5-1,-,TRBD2,TGCGCCAGCAGCCCAATAGCTAGCGGGAGTTTCTACAATGAGCAGTTCTTC,CASSPIASGSFYNEQFF
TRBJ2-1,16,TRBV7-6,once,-,TGTGCCAGCAGCTCGGAGCCAGGGGACTCCTACAATGAGCAGTTCTTC,CASSSEPGDSYNEQFF
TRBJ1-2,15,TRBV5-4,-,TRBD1,TGTGCCAGCAGCATGACCGGGACAGGATTGAATGGCTACACCTTC,CASSMTGTGLNGYTF
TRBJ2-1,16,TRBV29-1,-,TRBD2,TGCAGCGTTGAAGATCTTGATAGCGGGAGATTGAATGAGCAGTTCTTC,CSVEDLDSGRLNEQFF
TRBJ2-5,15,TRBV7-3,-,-,TGTGCCAGCAGCTTAGAGGCACAGAGGCAGGAGACCCAGTACTTC,CASSLEAQRQETQYF
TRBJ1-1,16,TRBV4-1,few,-,TGCGCCAGCAGCCAAGATCCGGGACCTTTAGGCCCTGAAGCTTTCTTT,CASSQDPGPLGPEAFF
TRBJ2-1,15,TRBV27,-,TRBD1,TGTGCCAGCAGTTTTGATAGACAGGGGGTAAATGAGCAGTTCTTC,CASSFDRQGVNEQFF
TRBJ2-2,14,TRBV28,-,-,TGTGCCAGCAGTGCCGGACTATGGACGGGGGAGCTGTTTTTT,CASSAGLWTGELFF